The source of this T cell receptor (beta chain) is a study of PD-L1 blockade in urothelial cancer. Study-level background: Atezolizumab was started by patients in the mid-2010s at 1,200 mg intravenously every 3 weeks. Male sex and bladder-origin urothelial cancer characterized twenty-five of the 29 patients.

Measured with immunoSEQ multiplex PCR; TCRdb has only the in-frame clones, and not every one. The data contain some 79,000 clones, roughly 82% of them singletons. Germline trimming cut 6 bases from V and 4 bases from J; bases unmatched to any gene: 0. The CDR3 covers 14 residues. Germline CDR1 MNHEY, CDR2 SVGAGI. This chain uses TRBV6-5 with TRBJ2-1; 13 bases are shared with TRBD2. The TCR sequence derives from a man between 65 and 85 years old with urothelial cancer. The sample was PBMCs, taken around atezolizumab (anti-PD-L1) treatment. The CDR3 DNA is TGTGCCAGCAGACTAGCGGGAGGGTACAATGAGCAGTTCTTC. Translated, it gives CASRLAGGYNEQFF.